These T cell receptor beta chains were read from a single sample in a study of T cells after yellow fever vaccination. TCRdb re-called the 5' RACE reads with MiXCR, one entry per CDR3 protein. The repertoire holds 400,000 to 450,000 distinct CDR3 sequences, 18% seen once, with 18% in the top ten. This material consisted of PBMCs, taken before the yellow fever booster vaccination. The receptor source for this set is a man younger than 35 who received the YFV17D yellow fever vaccine. Both conserved end residues are part of each CDR3. The order of the fields is V gene, J gene, clone size, D gene, CDR3 DNA, CDR3 protein. The D gene is left open where the match is weak. Not all rows give a size; the values are once, few, many and, for expanded clones, a class.

>TRBV4-3|TRBJ2-3|few|TRBD1
TGCGCCAGCAGCCCGCTCCCTGACAGGGAAGACGGCACAGATACGCAGTATTTT
CASSPLPDREDGTDTQYF
>TRBV10-1|TRBJ2-2|.|.
TGCGCCAGCAGCGGCCGCCGGGACAGCGGGACAGGGGAGCTGTTTTTT
CASSGRRDSGTGELFF
>TRBV7-3|TRBJ2-3|.|.
TGTGCCAGCAGCTCAATCGCAGGAACGACAGATACGCAGTATTTT
CASSSIAGTTDTQYF
>TRBV7-3|TRBJ2-2|few|TRBD1
TGTGCCAGCAGCCCCAGAGGGACAGGGCCACAGACCGGGGAGCTGTTTTTT
CASSPRGTGPQTGELFF
>TRBV10-3|TRBJ1-1|few|.
TGTGCCATCAGTCCGAGGCCATTGAACACTGAAGCTTTCTTT
CAISPRPLNTEAFF
>TRBV6-1|TRBJ1-6|.|.
TGTGCCAGCAGCGGCCTGGGGGACGAGAATTCACCCCTCCACTTT
CASSGLGDENSPLHF
>TRBV7-8|TRBJ1-3|.|.
TGTGCCAGCAGCCTAATCCAGGGAGGGGGTATAAGTGGAAACACCATATATTTT
CASSLIQGGGISGNTIYF
>TRBV20-1|TRBJ2-3|few|.
TGCAGTGCTCCTAAACAGGGAAGGGCAGATACGCAGTATTTT
CSAPKQGRADTQYF
>TRBV25-1|TRBJ2-2|.|.
TGTGCCAGCAGTGAATTCCGAATTACCGGGGAGCTGTTTTTT
CASSEFRITGELFF
>TRBV9|TRBJ2-1|few|.
TGTGCCAGCAGCGTAGGTGGAGAGGATGAGCAGTTCTTC
CASSVGGEDEQFF
>TRBV2|TRBJ1-2|few|TRBD1
TGTGCCAGCAGTATCCGAACCTGGGACAGCGCAAACACCTTC
CASSIRTWDSANTF
>TRBV24-1|TRBJ1-1|few|.
TGTGCCACCAGTGATTCCACAGGGAAAGCTTTCTTT
CATSDSTGKAFF
>TRBV4-3|TRBJ2-3|.|.
TGCGCCAGCAGCCAGACTATTAACTCGGATACGCAGTATTTT
CASSQTINSDTQYF
>TRBV4-1|TRBJ2-3|few|.
TGCGCCAGCAGGGAGTGGGGCGGCACAGATACGCAGTATTTT
CASREWGGTDTQYF